This T cell receptor beta chain was captured by sequencing in a study of shared clonotypes between healthy human individuals. The assay ran at deep level. The team ran DNA from unsorted PBMCs on ten immunoSEQ deep assay plates for sequencing. Per the original methods: ImmunoSEQ supplied junction-only sequences lacking quality scores, so filtering was different. The method was immunoSEQ multiplex PCR; TCRdb's version includes in-frame clones alone and lacks a portion of them. The DNA was the basis for D and trimming; V, J and clone size are from that table. The repertoire includes 400,000 to 500,000 clones, over 60% of them detected once, and 10% to 15% sits in the top ten. Germline V gene sequence: CDR1 SGHRS, CDR2 YFSETQ. There are 14 residues in the CDR3. Findings of the study overall: Clonotype sharing among the donors was expected to vary with sequencing depth.

On this clone itself: Its antigen is not identified.

Sequenced material: PBMCs. This receptor was taken from a woman between 40 and 55 years old in good health. Some clones in this sample may be carry-over from other donors' samples. V is TRBV5-1 and J is TRBJ2-5; TRBD1 is a possible D gene (5 bases). The J call is doubtful: the DNA matches TRBJ2-7 better. CDR3 sequence reads: CASSLRQGTYEQYF. The CDR3 DNA follows: TGCGCCAGCAGCTTGCGCCAGGGCACCTACGAGCAGTACTTC.